Sequencing of this T cell receptor (beta chain) was carried out in a study of blood T cells in healthy people across ages. Study-level results: Aged donors had fewer naive CD4+ cells and lower diversity than long-lived donors.

Primers used in a second PCR of roughly 6 to 12 cycles were a sample-barcoded 5' primer and a J-beta primer mix. From each sample, at least 3 million paired-end reads containing CDR3 were obtained. TCRdb fed the 5' RACE reads into MiXCR, producing one record per CDR3 protein. The sample has about 2 million distinct CDR3 sequences; about 49% are singletons. Points on this clonotype: Its antigen is not known.

Trimming took off 1 base at V and 2 bases at J, with 13 bases between the two ends. This CDR3 is 16 amino acids long. Germline-derived CDR1 and CDR2 are LGHNT and FRNRAP. Donors ranged from roughly 6 to 90 years old and were healthy Caucasians in Russia. Each sample yielded at least 6 micrograms of PBMC total RNA. Sequences were obtained from blood. The receptor was derived from a woman aged 40 to 55 in good health. V gene TRBV12-5 combines with J gene TRBJ2-3, with a tentative D call TRBD1 (5 bases). CDR3 in DNA: TGTGCTAGTGGTTTGGGATTGGTAGGGGACACAGATACGCAGTATTTT. It yields the protein CASGLGLVGDTDTQYF.